The 10 T cell receptor beta chains listed next were all sequenced from one sample in a study of Graves' ophthalmopathy and Graves' hyperthyroidism. Beta-chain TCR CDR3 regions were amplified from RNA transcripts. A first-round RT-PCR used HTBI primers, followed by a second-round multiplex PCR. TCRdb fed the multiplex PCR reads into MiXCR, producing one record per CDR3 protein. There are 600,000 to 650,000 distinct CDR3 sequences in the sample; 20% to 25% occur only once, and roughly 6.9% lies in the top ten. The source material was peripheral blood. The receptors were gathered from a woman under 30 with stable Graves' hyperthyroidism. Some clones in this sample may be carry-over from other donors' samples.

The CDR3 nucleotides are TGTGCCAGCAGGTCCTTAAAACAGGGGAGAAATGCTTTCTTT. This sequence encodes CASRSLKQGRNAFF. The chain recombines TRBV6-1 with TRBJ1-1; 7 bases fit TRBD1. V gave up 6 bases and J gave up 11 bases; unmatched junction bases: 15. The CDR3 has 14 residues. The germline V gene encodes CDR1 MNHNS and CDR2 SASEGT.

This clonotype was counted many times. This chain uses TRBV6-1 with TRBJ1-1; tentative D call: TRBD1 (6 bases). The V end was cut by 3 bases, the J end by 0 bases, with 11 bases between. CDR1 is MNHNS and CDR2 is SASEGT in the germline V gene. This CDR3 comprises 15 residues. CDR3 protein: CASSEQGFLNTEAFF. The CDR3 DNA reads TGTGCCAGCAGTGAGCAGGGGTTCCTGAACACTGAAGCTTTCTTT.

This clonotype was counted at least ten times. The chain is built from TRBV20-1 and TRBJ2-7, with 11 nucleotides matching TRBD2. Germline V gene data show CDR1 as DFQATT and CDR2 as SNEGSKA (reference sequence). With V trimmed by 3 bases and J by 3 bases, 10 bases remained unmatched. This CDR3 has 16 residues. CDR3 nucleotide sequence: TGCAGTGCTAGTCTCCTTAGCGGGAGGGCCATCTACGAGCAGTACTTC. It specifies CSASLLSGRAIYEQYF.

This clonotype was seen repeatedly, ten times or more. The V call is TRBV20-1, the J call TRBJ2-7; D is ambiguous. V lost 0 bases to trimming and J lost 0 bases, with 9 bases between them. The CDR3 totals 14 residues. CDR1 and CDR2 from the germline V gene are DFQATT and SNEGSKA (reference sequence). Written as DNA, the CDR3 is TGCAGTGCTAGAGATGAGGCGGACTCCTACGAGCAGTACTTC. This encodes CSARDEADSYEQYF.

The CDR3 DNA reads TGTGCCAGCAGCCCTGGACAGTACTCCTACGAGCAGTACTTC. It is translated as CASSPGQYSYEQYF. The chain is built from TRBV9 and TRBJ2-7, with D maybe TRBD1 (6 bases). In germline, CDR1 is SGDLS, CDR2 YYNGEE. This CDR3 region has 14 residues. Trimming stripped 4 bases from V and 0 bases from J, with 11 bases between.

Only a few counts were recorded for this clonotype. As DNA, the CDR3 is TGTGCCAGCAGCGTCGAGCAGGGGAGCACTGAAGCTTTCTTT. Protein product: CASSVEQGSTEAFF. The V gene is TRBV9, the J gene TRBJ1-1; tentative D call: TRBD1 (6 bases). Trimming removed 2 bases from V and 4 bases from J, with 12 bases in between. Germline V gives CDR1 SGDLS, CDR2 YYNGEE. The CDR3 consists of 14 residues.

Ten or more counts support this clonotype. The chain carries TRBV6-5 and TRBJ1-3; D remains ambiguous. Germline CDR1 reads MNHEY; CDR2 reads SVGAGI. The V gene lost 4 bases and the J gene lost 2 bases, with 9 bases spanning the gap. There are 14 residues in the CDR3. The CDR3 protein is CASSFPDPGNTIYF. CDR3 nucleotides: TGTGCCAGCAGTTTCCCGGACCCTGGAAACACCATATATTTT.

This clonotype was seen many times. CDR3 sequence reads: CASSLQGLLNSPLHF. CDR3 nucleotide sequence: TGTGCCAGTAGTTTACAGGGACTACTCAATTCACCCCTCCACTTT. This rearrangement joins TRBV19 to TRBJ1-6; maybe TRBD1 (6 bases). The CDR3 is 15 residues long. V was cut by 5 bases and J by 7 bases, with 15 bases left in between. Per the germline V gene, CDR1 is LNHDA and CDR2 is SQIVND (reference sequence).

This clonotype was counted at least ten times. The rearrangement links TRBV12-3 or TRBV12-4 to TRBJ2-7, with TRBD1 matching over 11 bases. V lost 4 bases, J lost 4 bases, and 6 bases stayed unmatched. The CDR3 runs 15 residues. For the CDR3, the DNA is TGTGCCAGCAGTTCCCTCCGGGACAGGGGGTACGAGCAGTACTTC. Translation gives CASSSLRDRGYEQYF.

This chain connects TRBV29-1 to TRBJ1-1; unclear D gene. Trimming removed 6 bases at V and 5 bases at J, with 13 bases between. CDR1 SQVTM and CDR2 ANQGSEA come from the germline V gene. CDR3 size: 12 residues. The CDR3 sequence is CSVRIMGTEAFF. The CDR3, as DNA: TGCAGCGTGCGCATAATGGGGACTGAAGCTTTCTTT.